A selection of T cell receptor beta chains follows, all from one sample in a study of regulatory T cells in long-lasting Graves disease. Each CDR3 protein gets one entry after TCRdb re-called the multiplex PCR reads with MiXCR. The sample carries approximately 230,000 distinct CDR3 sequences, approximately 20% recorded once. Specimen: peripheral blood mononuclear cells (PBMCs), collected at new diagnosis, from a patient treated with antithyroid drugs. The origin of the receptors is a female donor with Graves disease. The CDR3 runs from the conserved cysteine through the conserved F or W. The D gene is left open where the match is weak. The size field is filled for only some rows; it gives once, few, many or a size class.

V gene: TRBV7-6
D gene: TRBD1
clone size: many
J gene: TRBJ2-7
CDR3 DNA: TGTGCCAGCAGCCACAAGACAGGGGGTAATCCCTACGAGCAGTACTTC
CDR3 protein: CASSHKTGGNPYEQYF

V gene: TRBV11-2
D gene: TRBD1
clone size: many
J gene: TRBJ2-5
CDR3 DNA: TGTGCCAGCAGCTCGGGACAGGGGGCTGGGTTCCAGTACTTC
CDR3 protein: CASSSGQGAGFQYF

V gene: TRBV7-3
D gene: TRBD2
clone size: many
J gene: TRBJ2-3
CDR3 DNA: TGTGCCAGCAGCACCCTGCTAGCGGGAGACACAGATACGCAGTATTTT
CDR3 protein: CASSTLLAGDTDTQYF

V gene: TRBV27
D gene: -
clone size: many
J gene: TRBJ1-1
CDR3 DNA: TGTGCCAGCAGTTTTTATGTTGGGGGGAACACTGAAGCTTTCTTT
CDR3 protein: CASSFYVGGNTEAFF

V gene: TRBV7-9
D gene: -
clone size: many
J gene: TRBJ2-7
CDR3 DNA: TGTGCCAGCAGCCTTGTCTCGGGACAAACCTACGAGCAGTACTTC
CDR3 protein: CASSLVSGQTYEQYF

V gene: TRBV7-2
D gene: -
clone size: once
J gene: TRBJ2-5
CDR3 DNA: TGTGCCAGCAGCTCCGGAGGTGCAGGTGGAGAGACCCAGTACTTC
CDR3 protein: CASSSGGAGGETQYF

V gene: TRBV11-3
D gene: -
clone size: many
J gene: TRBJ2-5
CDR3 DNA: TGTGCCAGCAGCTTATTGAGGGGTCCCCAAGAGACCCAGTACTTC
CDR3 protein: CASSLLRGPQETQYF

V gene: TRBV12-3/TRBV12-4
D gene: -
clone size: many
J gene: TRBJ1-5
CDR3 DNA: TGTGCCAGCACGACGACAAGGCAAAGGGGTCAGCCCCAGCATTTT
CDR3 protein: CASTTTRQRGQPQHF

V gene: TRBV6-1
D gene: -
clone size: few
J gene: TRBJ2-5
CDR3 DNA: TGTGCCAGCAGTGAAGAAGCCCGGGGGTTTATGGAGACCCAGTACTTC
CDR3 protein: CASSEEARGFMETQYF

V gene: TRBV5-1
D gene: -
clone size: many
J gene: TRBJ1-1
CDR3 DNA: TGCGCCAGCAGCTGGACAGCGTTGAACACTGAAGCTTTCTTT
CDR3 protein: CASSWTALNTEAFF

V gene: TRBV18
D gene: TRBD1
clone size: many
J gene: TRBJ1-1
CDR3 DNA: TGTGCCAGCTCACCAGGGACAGGGTACACTGAAGCTTTCTTT
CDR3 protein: CASSPGTGYTEAFF

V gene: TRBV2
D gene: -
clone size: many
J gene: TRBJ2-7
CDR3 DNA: TGTGCCAGCAGAGGGATCAACGAGCAGTACTTC
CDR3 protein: CASRGINEQYF

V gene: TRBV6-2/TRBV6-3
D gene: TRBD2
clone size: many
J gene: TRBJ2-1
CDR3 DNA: TGTGCCAGCAGTCAACTAGCGGGAGAGCTCAATGAGCAGTTCTTC
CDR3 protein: CASSQLAGELNEQFF

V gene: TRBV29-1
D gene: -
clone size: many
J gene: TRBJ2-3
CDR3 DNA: TGCAGCGTTTTACTAGGTACCACAGATACGCAGTATTTT
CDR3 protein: CSVLLGTTDTQYF

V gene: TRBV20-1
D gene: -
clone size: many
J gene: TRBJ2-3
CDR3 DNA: TGCAGTGCCGAGGACCCCGGGGGCGGCCCAGATACGCAGTATTTT
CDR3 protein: CSAEDPGGGPDTQYF

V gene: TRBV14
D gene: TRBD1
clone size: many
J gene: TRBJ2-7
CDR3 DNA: TGTGCCAGCAGCCAAACGGACAGGGTTCGCTACGAGCAGTACTTC
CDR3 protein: CASSQTDRVRYEQYF

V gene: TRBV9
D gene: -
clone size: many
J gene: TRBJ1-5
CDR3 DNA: TGTGCCAGCAGCCTCGGCGGGGCAAGCAATCAGCCCCAGCATTTT
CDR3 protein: CASSLGGASNQPQHF

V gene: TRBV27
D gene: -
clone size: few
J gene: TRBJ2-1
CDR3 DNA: TGTGCCAGCAGTGACGTTGCCGGAACCTACAATGAGCAGTTCTTC
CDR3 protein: CASSDVAGTYNEQFF

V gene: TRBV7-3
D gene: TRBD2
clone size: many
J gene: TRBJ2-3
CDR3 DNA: TGTGCCAGCAGCTTAATCGGGGGACTAGCGGGACCAGATACGCAGTATTTT
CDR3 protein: CASSLIGGLAGPDTQYF

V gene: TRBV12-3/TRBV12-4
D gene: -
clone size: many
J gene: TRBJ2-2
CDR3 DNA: TGTGCCAGCAGCTCCCGAGCCACCGGGGAGCTGTTTTTT
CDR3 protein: CASSSRATGELFF

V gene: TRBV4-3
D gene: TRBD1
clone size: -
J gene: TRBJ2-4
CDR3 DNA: TGCGCCAGCAGCCAAGATGGGACAGGGGAAAACATTCAGTACTTC
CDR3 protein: CASSQDGTGENIQYF

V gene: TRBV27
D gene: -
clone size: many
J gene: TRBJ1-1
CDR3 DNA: TGTGCCAGCAGTTTATCGATTTGGGGGCAGGGTAACACTGAAGCTTTCTTT
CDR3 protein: CASSLSIWGQGNTEAFF

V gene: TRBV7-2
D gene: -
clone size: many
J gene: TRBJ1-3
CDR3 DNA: TGTGCCAGCAGCCTCGTAGGGCGCTCTGGAAACACCATATATTTT
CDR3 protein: CASSLVGRSGNTIYF

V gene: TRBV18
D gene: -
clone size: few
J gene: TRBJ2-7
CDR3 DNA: TGTGCCAGCTCACCCCACAACGACGGCTACGAGCAGTACTTC
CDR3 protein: CASSPHNDGYEQYF

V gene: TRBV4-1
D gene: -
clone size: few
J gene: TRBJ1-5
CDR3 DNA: TGCGCCAGCAGCCGCGGGAGGCAGGGCCATCAGCCCCAGCATTTT
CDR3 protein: CASSRGRQGHQPQHF

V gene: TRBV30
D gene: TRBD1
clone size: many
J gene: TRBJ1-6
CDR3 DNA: TGTGCGTCCGACAGGGGAAGCGTTTATAATTCACCCCTCCACTTT
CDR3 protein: CASDRGSVYNSPLHF

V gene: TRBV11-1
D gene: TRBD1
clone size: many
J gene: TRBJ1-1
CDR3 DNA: TGTGCCAGCAGCCCTGGGACAGGGGGCGCGAACACTGAAGCTTTCTTT
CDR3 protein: CASSPGTGGANTEAFF

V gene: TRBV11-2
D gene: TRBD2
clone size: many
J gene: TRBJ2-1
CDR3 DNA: TGTGCCAGCAGCTTAGGGGGGGCTAGCGGGAGTGGCTATGAGCAGTTCTTC
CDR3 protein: CASSLGGASGSGYEQFF

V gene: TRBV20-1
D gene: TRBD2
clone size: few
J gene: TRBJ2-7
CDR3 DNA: TGCAGTGCTCCCCTAGCGGGAGTGGGCTACGAGCAGTACTTC
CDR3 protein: CSAPLAGVGYEQYF

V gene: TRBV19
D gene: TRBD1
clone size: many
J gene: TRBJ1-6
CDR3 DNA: TGTGCCAGTGCAGTCAAGGGACAGAATAATTCACCCCTCCACTTT
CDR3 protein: CASAVKGQNNSPLHF

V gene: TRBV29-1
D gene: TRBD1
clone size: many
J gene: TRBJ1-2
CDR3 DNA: TGCAGCGTTGAAGTGGACAGGGCGGGGGGCTACACCTTC
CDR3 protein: CSVEVDRAGGYTF

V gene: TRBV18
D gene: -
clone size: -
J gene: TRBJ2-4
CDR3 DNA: TGTGCCAGCTCCCCAACATCGACCACTCCGACCCAAAACATTCAGTACTTC
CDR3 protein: CASSPTSTTPTQNIQYF

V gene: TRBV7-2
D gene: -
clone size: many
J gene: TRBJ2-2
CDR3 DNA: TGTGCCAGCACCCTTGACAGCGCGAACACCGGGGAGCTGTTTTTT
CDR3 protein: CASTLDSANTGELFF

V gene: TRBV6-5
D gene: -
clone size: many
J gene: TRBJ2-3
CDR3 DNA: TGTGCCAGCAGTTACGGGGTGGCGACAGATACGCAGTATTTT
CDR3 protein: CASSYGVATDTQYF

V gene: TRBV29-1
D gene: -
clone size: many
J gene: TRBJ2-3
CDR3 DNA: TGCAGCTTAGGTTGGGGGCCCCCTAGCACAGATACGCAGTATTTT
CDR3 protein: CSLGWGPPSTDTQYF

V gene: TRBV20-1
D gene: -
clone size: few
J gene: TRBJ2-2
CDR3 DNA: TGCAGTGCTAGTTGGCAGGGAGGAGGCACCGGGGAGCTGTTTTTT
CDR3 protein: CSASWQGGGTGELFF

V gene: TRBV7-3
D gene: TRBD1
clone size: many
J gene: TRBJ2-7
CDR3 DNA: TGTGCCAGCAGCGTGGGACAGGGGTCGTTCGAGCAGTACTTC
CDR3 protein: CASSVGQGSFEQYF

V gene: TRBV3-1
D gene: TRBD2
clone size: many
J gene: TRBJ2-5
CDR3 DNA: TGTGCCAGCAGGGCTAGCGGGAGGGAGGAAGAGACCCAGTACTTC
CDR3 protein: CASRASGREEETQYF

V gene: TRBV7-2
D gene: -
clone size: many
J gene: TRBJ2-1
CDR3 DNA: TGTGCCAGCAGCCTTGAAGGGGGCAATGAGCAGTTCTTC
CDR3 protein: CASSLEGGNEQFF

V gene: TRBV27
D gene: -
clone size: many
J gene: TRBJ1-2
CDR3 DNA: TGTGCCAGCAGTCTTGAGGGGGGCAGGGCGACAGCGCCCTATGGCTACACCTTC
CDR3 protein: CASSLEGGRATAPYGYTF

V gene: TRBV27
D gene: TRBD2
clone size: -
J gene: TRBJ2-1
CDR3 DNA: TGTGCCAGCAGTTTACATTGGTACGGGACGGGAGGGTACAATGAGCAGTTCTTC
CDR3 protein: CASSLHWYGTGGYNEQFF

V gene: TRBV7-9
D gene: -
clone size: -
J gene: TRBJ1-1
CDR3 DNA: TGTGCCAGCAGCCGCCCGGGCCTAGGGGTCACTGAAGCTTTCTTT
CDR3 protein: CASSRPGLGVTEAFF

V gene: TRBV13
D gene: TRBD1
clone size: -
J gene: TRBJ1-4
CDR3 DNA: TGTGCCAGCAGCGCACGACAGGGGAAGAATGAAAAACTGTTTTTT
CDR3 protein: CASSARQGKNEKLFF

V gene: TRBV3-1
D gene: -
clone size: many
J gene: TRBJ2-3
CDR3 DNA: TGTGCCAGCAGCCAAGATAACCAGGGAGATACGCAGTATTTT
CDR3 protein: CASSQDNQGDTQYF

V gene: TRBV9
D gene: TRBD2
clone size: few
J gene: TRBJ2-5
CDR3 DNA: TGTGCCAGCAGCGTAGAGGGGACTAGCGGGAGGGCCCAGTACTTC
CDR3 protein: CASSVEGTSGRAQYF